The clone carrying this TCR beta chain has only a few counts. This sample is drawn from a study of T cells after yellow fever vaccination. For TCR, cDNA came from 5'RACE template switching, which added a universal primer site and UMIs. TCRdb called the 5' RACE reads again in MiXCR, with one record for every CDR3 protein. Counted here are some 340,000 distinct CDR3 sequences, about 10% occurring once; the ten biggest clones make up about 3%. The CDR3 is 12 amino acids. Trimming removed 5 bases from V and 0 bases from J, with 4 bases in between. Germline lookup yields CDR1 MNHEY and CDR2 SVGEGT. V usage is TRBV6-2 or TRBV6-3 and J usage is TRBJ1-1; the D is unclear. The sample here was CD4+ T cells sorted from PBMCs, taken 45 days after the yellow fever booster vaccination. The clonotype originates from a man aged 18 to 29 who received the YFV17D yellow fever vaccine. In DNA form, the CDR3 reads TGTGCCAGCAGTCGCATGAACACTGAAGCTTTCTTT. Translating it yields CASSRMNTEAFF.